This TCR beta chain was captured in a study of beta chain features in type 1 diabetes. About the research overall: Healthy donors and patients showed comparable age, gender and cell yields. All of the samples together had 95 million to 140 million sorted cells examined.

With respect to this clone: Its matching antigen is unknown.

Findings and caveats of the study: TCRB repertoires of naive, central memory and Treg cells appeared more similar among patients than among healthy donors. Moderate yet significant TCRB CDR3 shortening was seen in Type 1 diabetes patients in all four CD4+ subsets. cDNA-based reads could over-represent cells with high TCR expression.

Isolated RNA was reverse transcribed in full, so expressed TCRB transcripts were sequenced. Sequencing was performed with immunoSEQ multiplex PCR; in TCRdb, only in-frame clones are kept and a portion is missing. Of under 300,000 clones listed, approximately 25% are singletons. The sample taken for sequencing was naive CD4+ T cells from blood. This TCR came from a woman between 25 and 40 years old with type 1 diabetes.

The CDR3 DNA reads TGTGCCAGCAGCTTGGCGGGAGGGGGAGAGACCCAGTACTTC. Protein product: CASSLAGGGETQYF. The gene calls are TRBV7-3 and TRBJ2-5; 9 bases map to TRBD2. The V segment lost 3 bases and the J segment 4 bases; nucleotides outside the gene matches: 3. The germline gives CDR1 SGHTA, CDR2 FQGTGA. The CDR3 consists of 14 residues.